This T cell receptor beta chain was sequenced during a study of beta chain features in type 1 diabetes (dated by TCRdb to about 2018). In terms of the full investigation: No differences in mean age, gender distribution, total cell number or subset yield were found between patients and healthy donors. A total of about 110 million sorted cells were examined across all samples, and the number of cells per subset was strongly correlated with RNA yield. The study compared TCRB repertoires of sorted circulating CD4+ T cell subsets between recently diagnosed type 1 diabetes patients and matched healthy donors. Whereas all 28 donors provided naive and central memory subsets, regulatory and stem cell-like memory subsets were isolated from just 8 patients and about eight healthy donors.

From each donor, a single peripheral blood sample of approximately 120 mL on average was drawn into heparinised tubes. A BD FACSAria II and a panel including CD45RO, CCR7, CD25, CD127, CD95 and CD27 were used to sort naive, central memory, regulatory and stem cell-like memory CD4+ T cells. A purity above 95% was achieved for all sorted populations. PBMCs were isolated immediately by Lymphoprep density gradient centrifugation and stained directly without culture. To minimize batch effects, samples were stained and sorted in pairs, one healthy donor with one patient per experiment. The entire isolated RNA was reverse transcribed using the High Capacity cDNA Reverse Transcription Kit, and thus expressed TCRB transcripts were sequenced. Deep immunoSEQ sequencing was applied to naive, central memory and regulatory T cell samples, giving an average of roughly 3.5 million total reads per sample. Sorted cells were lysed in RLT buffer and RNA was extracted with DNase-treated RNeasy Micro or Mini kits, depending on cell number. Each cell subset was processed on its own to prevent cross-contamination, while patient and healthy donor samples were processed together. The immunoSEQ multiplex PCR was used to amplify TCRB sequences from cDNA, generating 87-bp fragments that spanned the CDR3 region. Sequencing of the amplicons was performed on the Illumina HiSeq platform. Regarding the original processing steps: PCR bias was computationally corrected using synthetic template baselines, reads within Hamming distance 2 were collapsed, and singletons that could not be merged were discarded. Reads were aligned against IMGT so that V, D and J genes, CDR3 length and insertions or deletions at six rearrangement sites could be assigned. Clonotype counts were normalized to sorted cell number within each subset before computing true diversity and Gini coefficients with the tcR R package. The overlap coefficient, calculated on TCRB nucleotide sequences, was used to measure repertoire sharing. Out-of-frame TCRB sequences from naive cells were analyzed to stand in for the pre-selection repertoire. TCRdb took over this immuneACCESS table, retaining in-frame rearrangements with V and J assigned. Such tables are incomplete; in checked studies, under half of the missing clones stem from an unresolved V gene, and the remainder is unexplained. From that table come the V and J calls and clone size; the DNA was used to work out D and trimming. The table for this sample lists some 640,000 clones; more than 13% of them were counted only once. The ten largest account for approximately 0.043% of the sample.

Findings and caveats that apply to the study as a whole: A moderate but significant shortening of TCRB CDR3 length was observed in type 1 diabetes patients in all four CD4+ subsets. Sequencing cDNA rather than genomic DNA could over-represent highly expressing activated cells, although activation and CD3 levels did not differ between groups. Shorter templates might be favored by PCR, yet because patient and control samples were amplified and corrected together, any such skew would affect both groups equally. Because the HLA sub-analyses included only small numbers of individuals, any influence of HLA type on TCRB rearrangement was left unresolved. The naive, central memory and regulatory TCRB repertoires appeared to resemble one another more closely among patients than among healthy donors. At VDJ recombination sites, type 1 diabetes patients had fewer insertions and more deleted nucleotides, which implies abnormalities in thymic rearrangement.

This clone was counted between two and nine times. Its antigen remains undetermined. No much larger clone is present one base from it, and per-base qualities are unavailable. What was sequenced was naive CD4+ T cells from blood. The cell subset or site label on this specimen signifies: true naive CD4+ T cells. This TCR derives from a man aged 18 to 30 with type 1 diabetes.

The CDR3 here reads CASRPVSGANVLTF. The sequenced DNA: TGCGCCAGCAGACCGGTATCTGGGGCCAACGTCCTGACTTTC. The chain employs TRBV5-1 and TRBJ2-6, with the D gene too uncertain to name. Trimming removed 5 bases from V and 1 base from J, leaving 7 bases between the germline ends. The CDR3 starts with the cysteine, ends with the phenylalanine, and has 14 residues. CDR3 DNA only is kept here, 42 bases in frame from base 1. The CDR1 and CDR2 encoded by the germline V gene are SGHRS and YFSETQ.